This T cell receptor beta chain was sequenced during a study of blood T cell repertoires in COVID-19. The wider study: From the United States, Italy and Spain came samples of acute and convalescent COVID-19. Nucleic acid was either cDNA or gDNA, and it came from T cells, B-cell-depleted T cells, or PBMCs.

Authors' analysis steps: Reference gene primer amplification gave nucleated cell count estimates. Clones were sequenced by immunoSEQ multiplex PCR, and TCRdb holds only the in-frame ones, with some missing. That table supplies the V and J calls and clone size; D and trimming were determined from the DNA. The sample holds 97,000 or so clones, roughly 85% seen once. CDR1 and CDR2 from the germline V gene are SGHTA and FQGNSA. Trimming removed 3 bases from V and 1 base from J; junction bases left unmatched: 0. The CDR3 is 15 residues long. The sequence came from a man aged 50-60 years with active COVID-19. What was sequenced was peripheral blood. The rearrangement uses TRBV7-2 and TRBJ1-5; 10 nucleotides agree with TRBD1. CDR3 protein: CASSLTGGSNQPQHF. CDR3 in DNA: TGTGCCAGCAGCTTGACAGGGGGCAGCAATCAGCCCCAGCATTTT.